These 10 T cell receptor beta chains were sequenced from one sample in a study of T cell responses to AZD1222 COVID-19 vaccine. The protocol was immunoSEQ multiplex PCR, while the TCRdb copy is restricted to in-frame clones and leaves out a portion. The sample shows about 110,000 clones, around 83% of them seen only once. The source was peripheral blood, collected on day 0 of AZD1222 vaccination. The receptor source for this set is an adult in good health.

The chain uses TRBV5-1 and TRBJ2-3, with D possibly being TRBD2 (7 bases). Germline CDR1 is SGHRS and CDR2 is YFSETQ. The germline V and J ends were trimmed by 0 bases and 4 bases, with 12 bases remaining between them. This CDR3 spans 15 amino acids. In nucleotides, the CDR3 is TGCGCCAGCAGCTTGGGACGGGGGGCAGCAGATACGCAGTATTTT. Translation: CASSLGRGAADTQYF.

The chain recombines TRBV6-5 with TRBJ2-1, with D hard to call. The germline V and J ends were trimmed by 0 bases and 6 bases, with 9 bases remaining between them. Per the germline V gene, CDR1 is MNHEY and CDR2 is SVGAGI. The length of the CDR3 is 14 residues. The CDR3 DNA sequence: TGTGCCAGCAGTTACTCGAGAGTACCCAATGAGCAGTTCTTC. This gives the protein CASSYSRVPNEQFF.

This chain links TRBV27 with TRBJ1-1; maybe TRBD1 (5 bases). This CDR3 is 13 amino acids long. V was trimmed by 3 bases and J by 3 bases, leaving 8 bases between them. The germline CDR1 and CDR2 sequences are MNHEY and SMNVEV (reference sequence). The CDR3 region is CASSLNRYTEAFF. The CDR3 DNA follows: TGTGCCAGCAGTTTGAACAGGTACACTGAAGCTTTCTTT.

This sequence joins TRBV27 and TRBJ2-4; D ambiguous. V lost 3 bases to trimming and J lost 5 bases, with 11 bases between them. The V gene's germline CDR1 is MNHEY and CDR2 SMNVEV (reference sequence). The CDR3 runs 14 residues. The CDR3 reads CASSFKGPENIQYF. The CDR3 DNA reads TGTGCCAGCAGTTTCAAAGGGCCAGAAAACATTCAGTACTTC.

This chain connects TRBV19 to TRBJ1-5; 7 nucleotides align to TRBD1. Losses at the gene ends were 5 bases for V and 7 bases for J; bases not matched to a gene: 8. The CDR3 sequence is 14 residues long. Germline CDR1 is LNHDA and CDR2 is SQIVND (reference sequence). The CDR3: CASSGDRVGQPQHF. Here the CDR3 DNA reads TGTGCCAGTAGTGGTGACAGGGTTGGGCAGCCCCAGCATTTT.

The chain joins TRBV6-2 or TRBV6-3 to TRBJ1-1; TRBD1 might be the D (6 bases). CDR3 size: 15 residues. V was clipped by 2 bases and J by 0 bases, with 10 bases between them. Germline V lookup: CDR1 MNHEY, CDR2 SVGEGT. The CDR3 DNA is TGTGCCAGCAGTTACCCACAGGGACTGAACACTGAAGCTTTCTTT. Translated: CASSYPQGLNTEAFF.

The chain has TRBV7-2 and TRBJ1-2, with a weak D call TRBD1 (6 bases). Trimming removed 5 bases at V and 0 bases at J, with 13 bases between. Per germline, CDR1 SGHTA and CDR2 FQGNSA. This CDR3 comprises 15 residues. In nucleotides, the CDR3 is TGTGCCAGCAGCCCCACAGGGAACTCTAACTATGGCTACACCTTC. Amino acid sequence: CASSPTGNSNYGYTF.

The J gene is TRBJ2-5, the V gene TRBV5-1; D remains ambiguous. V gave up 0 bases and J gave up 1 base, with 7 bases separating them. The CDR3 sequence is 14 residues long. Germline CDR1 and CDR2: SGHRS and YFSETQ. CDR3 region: CASSLGGLQETQYF. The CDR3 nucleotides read TGCGCCAGCAGCTTGGGAGGTCTCCAAGAGACCCAGTACTTC.

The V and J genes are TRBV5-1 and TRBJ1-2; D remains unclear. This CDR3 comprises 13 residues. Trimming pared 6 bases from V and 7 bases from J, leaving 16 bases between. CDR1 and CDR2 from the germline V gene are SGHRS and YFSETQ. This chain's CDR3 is CASIDTRAGGYTF. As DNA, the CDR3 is TGCGCCAGCATAGATACGCGCGCGGGTGGCTACACCTTC.

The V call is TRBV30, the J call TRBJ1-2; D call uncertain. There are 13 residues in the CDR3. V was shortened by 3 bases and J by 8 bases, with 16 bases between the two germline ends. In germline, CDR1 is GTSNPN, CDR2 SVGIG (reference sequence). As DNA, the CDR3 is TGTGCCTGGAGGCACCGGGGAGTAGGCGGCTACACCTTC. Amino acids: CAWRHRGVGGYTF.